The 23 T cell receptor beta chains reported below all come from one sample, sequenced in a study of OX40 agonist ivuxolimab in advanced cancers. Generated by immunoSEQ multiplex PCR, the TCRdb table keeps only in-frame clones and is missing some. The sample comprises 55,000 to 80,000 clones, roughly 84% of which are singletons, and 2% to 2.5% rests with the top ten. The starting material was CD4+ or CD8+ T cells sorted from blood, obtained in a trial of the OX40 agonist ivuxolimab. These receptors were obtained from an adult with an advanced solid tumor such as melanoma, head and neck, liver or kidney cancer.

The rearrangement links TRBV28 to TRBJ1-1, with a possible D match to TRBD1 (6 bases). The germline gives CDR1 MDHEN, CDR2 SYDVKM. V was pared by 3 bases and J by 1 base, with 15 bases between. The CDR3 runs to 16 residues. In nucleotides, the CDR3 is TGTGCCAGCAGTTTTGGGGGGGCAGGATCGAACACTGAAGCTTTCTTT. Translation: CASSFGGAGSNTEAFF.

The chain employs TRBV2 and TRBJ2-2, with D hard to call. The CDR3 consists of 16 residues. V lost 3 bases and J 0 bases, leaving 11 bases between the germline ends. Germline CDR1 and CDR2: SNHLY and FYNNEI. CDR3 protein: CASSDGLTANTGELFF. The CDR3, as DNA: TGTGCCAGCAGTGATGGGCTGACCGCGAACACCGGGGAGCTGTTTTTT. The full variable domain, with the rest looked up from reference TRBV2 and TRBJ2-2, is EPEVTQTPSHQVTQMGQEVILRCVPISNHLYFYWYRQILGQKVEFLVSFYNNEISEKSEIFDDQFSVERPDGSNFTLKIRSTKLEDSAMYFCASSDGLTANTGELFFGEGSRLTVL.

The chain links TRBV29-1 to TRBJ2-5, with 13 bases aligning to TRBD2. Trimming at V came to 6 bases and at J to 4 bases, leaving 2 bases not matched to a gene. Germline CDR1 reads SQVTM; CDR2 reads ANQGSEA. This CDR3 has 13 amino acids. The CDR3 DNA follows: TGCAGCGTGGGACTAGCGGGACGAGAGACCCAGTACTTC. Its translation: CSVGLAGRETQYF.

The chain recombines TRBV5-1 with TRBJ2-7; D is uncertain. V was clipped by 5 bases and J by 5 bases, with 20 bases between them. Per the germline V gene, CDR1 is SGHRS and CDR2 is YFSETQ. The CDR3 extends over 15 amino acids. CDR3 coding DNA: TGCGCCAGCAGACTAAACCGCCGGGCCGGAAACGAGCAGTACTTC. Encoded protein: CASRLNRRAGNEQYF.

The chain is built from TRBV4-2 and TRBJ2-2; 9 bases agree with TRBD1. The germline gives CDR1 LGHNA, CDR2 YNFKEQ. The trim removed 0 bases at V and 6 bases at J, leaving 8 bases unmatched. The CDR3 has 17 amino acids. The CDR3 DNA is TGTGCCAGCAGCCAAGATTGGGACAGGGTTCATCCCGGGGAGCTGTTTTTT. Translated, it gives CASSQDWDRVHPGELFF.

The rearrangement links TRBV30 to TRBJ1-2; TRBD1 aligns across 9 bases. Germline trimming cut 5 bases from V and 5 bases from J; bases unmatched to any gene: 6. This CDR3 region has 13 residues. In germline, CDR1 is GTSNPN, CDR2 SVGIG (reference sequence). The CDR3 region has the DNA TGTGCCTGGCTCTCCGGGACAGGGTATGGCTACACCTTC. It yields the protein CAWLSGTGYGYTF.

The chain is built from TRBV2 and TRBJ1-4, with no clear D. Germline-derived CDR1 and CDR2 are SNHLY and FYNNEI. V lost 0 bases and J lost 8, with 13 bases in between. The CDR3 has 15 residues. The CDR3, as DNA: TGTGCCAGCAGTGAAGCGCGGGCGGGCGAAGAAAAACTGTTTTTT. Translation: CASSEARAGEEKLFF.

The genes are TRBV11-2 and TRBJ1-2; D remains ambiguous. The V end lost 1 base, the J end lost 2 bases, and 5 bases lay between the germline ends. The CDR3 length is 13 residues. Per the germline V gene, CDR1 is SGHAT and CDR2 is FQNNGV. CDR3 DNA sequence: TGTGCCAGCAGCTTAGTGATGAACTATGGCTACACCTTC. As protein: CASSLVMNYGYTF.

The CDR3 spells CASSLGGLSYNEQFF. Here the CDR3 DNA reads TGCGCCAGCAGCTTGGGGGGGCTTTCCTACAATGAGCAGTTCTTC. The rearrangement uses TRBV5-1 and TRBJ2-1, with a weak D call TRBD1 (6 bases). The CDR3 extends over 15 amino acids. The germline V gene encodes CDR1 SGHRS and CDR2 YFSETQ. Trimming removed 0 bases at V and 1 base at J, with 8 bases between.

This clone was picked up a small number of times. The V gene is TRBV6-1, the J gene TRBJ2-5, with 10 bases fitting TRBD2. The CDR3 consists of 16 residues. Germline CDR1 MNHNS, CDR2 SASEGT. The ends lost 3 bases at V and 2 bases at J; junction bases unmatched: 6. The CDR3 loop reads CASSDILAGAQETQYF. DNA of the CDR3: TGTGCCAGCAGTGATATTCTAGCGGGGGCTCAAGAGACCCAGTACTTC.

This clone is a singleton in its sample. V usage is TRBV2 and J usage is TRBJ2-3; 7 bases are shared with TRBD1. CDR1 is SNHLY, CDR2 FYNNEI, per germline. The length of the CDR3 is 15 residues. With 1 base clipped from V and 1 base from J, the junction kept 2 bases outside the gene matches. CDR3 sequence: CASSEGGQGTDTQYF. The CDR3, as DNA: TGTGCCAGCAGTGAAGGCGGACAGGGCACAGATACGCAGTATTTT.

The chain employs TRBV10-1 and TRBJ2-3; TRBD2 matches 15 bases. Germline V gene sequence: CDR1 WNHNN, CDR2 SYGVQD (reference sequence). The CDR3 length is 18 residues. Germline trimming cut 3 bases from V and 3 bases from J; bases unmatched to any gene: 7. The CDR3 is CASSDRTSGRAGTDTQYF. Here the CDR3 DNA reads TGCGCCAGCAGTGACCGGACTAGCGGGAGGGCCGGGACAGATACGCAGTATTTT.

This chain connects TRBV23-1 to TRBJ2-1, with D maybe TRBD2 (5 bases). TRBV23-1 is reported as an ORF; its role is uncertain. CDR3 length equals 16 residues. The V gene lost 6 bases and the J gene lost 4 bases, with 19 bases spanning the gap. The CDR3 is CASRGVREQLYNEQFF. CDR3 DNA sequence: TGCGCCAGCAGAGGAGTCCGGGAACAACTTTACAATGAGCAGTTCTTC.

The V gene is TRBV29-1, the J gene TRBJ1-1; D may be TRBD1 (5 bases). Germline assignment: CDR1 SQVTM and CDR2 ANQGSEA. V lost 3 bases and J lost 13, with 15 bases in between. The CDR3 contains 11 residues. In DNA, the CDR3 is TGCAGCGTTGAGGGGACCTCCGGCAATTTCTTT. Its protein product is CSVEGTSGNFF.

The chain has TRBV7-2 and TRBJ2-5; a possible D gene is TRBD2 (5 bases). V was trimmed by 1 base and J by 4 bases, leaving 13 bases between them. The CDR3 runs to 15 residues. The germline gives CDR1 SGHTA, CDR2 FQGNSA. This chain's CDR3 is CASSLGASGLETQYF. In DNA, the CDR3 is TGTGCCAGCAGCTTAGGTGCCAGCGGCTTAGAGACCCAGTACTTC.

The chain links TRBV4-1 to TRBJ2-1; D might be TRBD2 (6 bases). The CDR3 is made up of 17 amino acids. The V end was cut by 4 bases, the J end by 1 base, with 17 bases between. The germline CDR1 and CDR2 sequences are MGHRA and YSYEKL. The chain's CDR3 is CASSPRGREGSYNEQFF. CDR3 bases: TGCGCCAGCAGCCCCCGAGGGCGGGAAGGGTCCTACAATGAGCAGTTCTTC.

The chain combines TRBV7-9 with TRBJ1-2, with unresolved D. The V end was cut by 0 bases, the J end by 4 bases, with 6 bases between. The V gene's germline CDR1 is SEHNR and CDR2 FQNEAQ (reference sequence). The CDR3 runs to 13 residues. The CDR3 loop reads CASSLAVPYGYTF. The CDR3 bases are TGTGCCAGCAGCTTAGCGGTACCCTATGGCTACACCTTC.

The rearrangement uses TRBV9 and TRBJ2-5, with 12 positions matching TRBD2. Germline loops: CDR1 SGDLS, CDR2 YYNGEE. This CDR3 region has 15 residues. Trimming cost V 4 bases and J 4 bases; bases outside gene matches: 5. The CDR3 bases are TGTGCCAGCAGCAGATTGACTAGCGGGGGAGAGACCCAGTACTTC. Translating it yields CASSRLTSGGETQYF.

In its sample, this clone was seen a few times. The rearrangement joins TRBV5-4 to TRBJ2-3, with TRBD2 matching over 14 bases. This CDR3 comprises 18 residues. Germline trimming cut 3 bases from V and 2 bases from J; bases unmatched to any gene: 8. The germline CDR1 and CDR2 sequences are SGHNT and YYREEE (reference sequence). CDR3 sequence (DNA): TGTGCCAGCAGCTCAGGACTAGCGGGAGGTGGCTCCACAGATACGCAGTATTTT. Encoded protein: CASSSGLAGGGSTDTQYF.

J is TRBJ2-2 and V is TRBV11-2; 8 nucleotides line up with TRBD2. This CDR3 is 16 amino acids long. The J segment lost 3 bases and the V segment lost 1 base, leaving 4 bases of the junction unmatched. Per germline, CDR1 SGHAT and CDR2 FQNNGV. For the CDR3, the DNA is TGTGCCAGCAGCTTAGGGACTAGCAGATACACCGGGGAGCTGTTTTTT. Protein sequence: CASSLGTSRYTGELFF. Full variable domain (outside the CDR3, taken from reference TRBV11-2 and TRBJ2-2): EAGVAQSPRYKIIEKRQSVAFWCNPISGHATLYWYQQILGQGPKLLIQFQNNGVVDDSQLPKDRFSAERLKGVDSTLKIQPAKLEDSAVYLCASSLGTSRYTGELFFGEGSRLTVL.

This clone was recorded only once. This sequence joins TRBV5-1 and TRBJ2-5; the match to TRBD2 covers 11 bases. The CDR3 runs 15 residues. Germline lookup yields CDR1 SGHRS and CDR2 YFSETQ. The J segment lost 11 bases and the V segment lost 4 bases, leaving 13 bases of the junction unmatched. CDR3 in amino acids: CASSDIAGGPQEQYF. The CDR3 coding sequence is TGCGCCAGCAGCGATATAGCGGGAGGGCCGCAAGAGCAGTACTTC.

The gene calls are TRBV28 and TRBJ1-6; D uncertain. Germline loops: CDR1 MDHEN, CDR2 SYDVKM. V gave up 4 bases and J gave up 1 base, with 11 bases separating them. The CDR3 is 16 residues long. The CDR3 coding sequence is TGTGCCAGCAGTTCCACGGGGTCGTCCTATAATTCACCCCTCCACTTT. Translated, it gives CASSSTGSSYNSPLHF.

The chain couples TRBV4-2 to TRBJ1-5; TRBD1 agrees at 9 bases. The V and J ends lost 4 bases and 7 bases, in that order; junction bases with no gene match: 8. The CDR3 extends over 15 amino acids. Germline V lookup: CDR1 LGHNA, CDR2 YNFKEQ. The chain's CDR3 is CASSPGGQGGQPQHF. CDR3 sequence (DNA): TGTGCCAGCAGCCCAGGGGGACAGGGAGGACAGCCCCAGCATTTT.